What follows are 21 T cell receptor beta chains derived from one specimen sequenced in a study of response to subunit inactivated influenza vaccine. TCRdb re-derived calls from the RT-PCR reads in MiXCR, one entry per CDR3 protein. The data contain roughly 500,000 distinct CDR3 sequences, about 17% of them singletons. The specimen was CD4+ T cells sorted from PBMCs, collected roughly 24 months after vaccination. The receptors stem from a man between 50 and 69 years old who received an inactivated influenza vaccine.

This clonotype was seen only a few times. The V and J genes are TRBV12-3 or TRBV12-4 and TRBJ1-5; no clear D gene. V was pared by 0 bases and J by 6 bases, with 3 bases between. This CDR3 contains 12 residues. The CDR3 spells CASSLAPQPQHF. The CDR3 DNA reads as TGTGCCAGCAGTTTAGCGCCTCAGCCCCAGCATTTT.

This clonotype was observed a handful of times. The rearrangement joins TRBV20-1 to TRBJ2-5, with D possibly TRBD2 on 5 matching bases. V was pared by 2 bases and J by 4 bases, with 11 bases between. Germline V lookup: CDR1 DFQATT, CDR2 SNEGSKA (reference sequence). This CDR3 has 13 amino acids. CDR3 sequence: CSARSPGGETQYF. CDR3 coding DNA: TGCAGTGCTAGATCACCCGGAGGAGAGACCCAGTACTTC.

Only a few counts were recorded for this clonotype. The CDR3 DNA is TGTGCCAGCAGCCTACGGCAGGGGGCAAGTAAGACCCAGTACTTC. Translation gives CASSLRQGASKTQYF. The gene calls are TRBV3-1 and TRBJ2-5; 8 nucleotides line up with TRBD1. This CDR3 comprises 15 residues. J was trimmed by 6 bases and V by 4 bases; bases with no gene match: 10. The germline V gene encodes CDR1 LGHDT and CDR2 YNNKEL (reference sequence).

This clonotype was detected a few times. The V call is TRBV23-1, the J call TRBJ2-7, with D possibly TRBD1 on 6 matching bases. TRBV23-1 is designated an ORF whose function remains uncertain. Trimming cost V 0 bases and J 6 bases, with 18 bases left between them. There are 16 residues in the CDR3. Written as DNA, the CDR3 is TGCGCCAGCAGTCAATCATGGGGGCCAGGATCATCCGAGCAGTACTTC. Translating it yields CASSQSWGPGSSEQYF.

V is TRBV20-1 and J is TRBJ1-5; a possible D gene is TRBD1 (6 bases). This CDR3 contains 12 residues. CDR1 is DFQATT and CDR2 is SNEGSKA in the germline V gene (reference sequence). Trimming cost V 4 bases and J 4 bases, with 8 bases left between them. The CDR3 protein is CSAKDRNQPQHF. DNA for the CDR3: TGCAGTGCTAAGGACAGAAATCAGCCCCAGCATTTT.

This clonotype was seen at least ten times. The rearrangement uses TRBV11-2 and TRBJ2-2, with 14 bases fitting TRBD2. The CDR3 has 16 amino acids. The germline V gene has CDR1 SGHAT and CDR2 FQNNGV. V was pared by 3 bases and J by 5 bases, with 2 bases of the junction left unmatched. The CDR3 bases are TGTGCCAGCAGCTTCGGACTAGCGGGAGGTACCGGGGAGCTGTTTTTT. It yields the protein CASSFGLAGGTGELFF. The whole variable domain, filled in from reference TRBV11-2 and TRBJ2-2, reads EAGVAQSPRYKIIEKRQSVAFWCNPISGHATLYWYQQILGQGPKLLIQFQNNGVVDDSQLPKDRFSAERLKGVDSTLKIQPAKLEDSAVYLCASSFGLAGGTGELFFGEGSRLTVL.

The CDR3 DNA reads TGTGCCAGCAGCCAAGATGGAGGCGGATGGAACACCATATATTTT. It specifies CASSQDGGGWNTIYF. This rearrangement joins TRBV3-1 to TRBJ1-3; D gene ambiguous. This CDR3 is built from 15 residues. The germline gives CDR1 LGHDT, CDR2 YNNKEL (reference sequence). The V end lost 0 bases, the J end lost 7 bases, and 13 bases lay between the germline ends.

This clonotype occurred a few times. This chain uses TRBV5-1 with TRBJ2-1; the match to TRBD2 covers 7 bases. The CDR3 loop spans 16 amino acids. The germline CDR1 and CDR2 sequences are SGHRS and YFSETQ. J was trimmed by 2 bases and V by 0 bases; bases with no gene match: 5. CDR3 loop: CASSLGAGVAYNEQFF. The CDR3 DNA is TGCGCCAGCAGCTTGGGGGCGGGGGTGGCCTACAATGAGCAGTTCTTC.

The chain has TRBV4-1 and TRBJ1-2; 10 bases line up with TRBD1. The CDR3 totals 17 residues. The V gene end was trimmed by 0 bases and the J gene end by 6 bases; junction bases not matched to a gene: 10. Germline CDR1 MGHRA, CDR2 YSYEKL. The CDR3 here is CASSQEGGQGRSHGYTF. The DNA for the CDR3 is TGCGCCAGCAGCCAAGAGGGGGGACAGGGGAGGTCCCATGGCTACACCTTC.

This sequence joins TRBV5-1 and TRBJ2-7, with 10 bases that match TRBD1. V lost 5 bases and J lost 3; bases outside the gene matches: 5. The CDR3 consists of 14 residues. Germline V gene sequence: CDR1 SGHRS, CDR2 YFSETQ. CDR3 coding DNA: TGCGCCAGCAGAACCGGGACAGGGGACTACGAGCAGTACTTC. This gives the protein CASRTGTGDYEQYF.

In DNA form, the CDR3 reads TGTGCCAGCAGCAGGGACAGCGCAACTAATGAAAAACTGTTTTTT. The encoded protein is CASSRDSATNEKLFF. The chain uses TRBV6-2 or TRBV6-3 and TRBJ1-4; 7 positions agree with TRBD1. Germline CDR1 reads MNHEY; CDR2 reads SVGEGT. With V trimmed by 6 bases and J by 0 bases, 4 bases remained unmatched. This CDR3 has 15 amino acids.

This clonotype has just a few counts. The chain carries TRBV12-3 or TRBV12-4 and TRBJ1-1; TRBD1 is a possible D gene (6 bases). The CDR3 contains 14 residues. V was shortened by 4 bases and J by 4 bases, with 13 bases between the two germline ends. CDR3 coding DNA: TGTGCCAGCAGTTCGAAGAAACAGGGCACTGAAGCTTTCTTT. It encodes CASSSKKQGTEAFF.

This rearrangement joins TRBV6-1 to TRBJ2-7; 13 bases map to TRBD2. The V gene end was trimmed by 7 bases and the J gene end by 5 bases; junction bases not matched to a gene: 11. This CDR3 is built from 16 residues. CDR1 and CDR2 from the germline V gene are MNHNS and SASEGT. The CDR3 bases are TGTGCCAGCACCCGTAGCTGGACTAGCGGGGGCCACGAGCAGTACTTC. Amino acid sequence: CASTRSWTSGGHEQYF.

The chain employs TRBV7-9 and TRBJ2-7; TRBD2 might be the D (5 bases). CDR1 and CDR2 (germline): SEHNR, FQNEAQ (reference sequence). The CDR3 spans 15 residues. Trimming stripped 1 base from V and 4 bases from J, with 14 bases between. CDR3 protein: CASSLGQPGSYEQYF. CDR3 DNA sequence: TGTGCCAGCAGCTTAGGACAACCGGGGAGTTACGAGCAGTACTTC.

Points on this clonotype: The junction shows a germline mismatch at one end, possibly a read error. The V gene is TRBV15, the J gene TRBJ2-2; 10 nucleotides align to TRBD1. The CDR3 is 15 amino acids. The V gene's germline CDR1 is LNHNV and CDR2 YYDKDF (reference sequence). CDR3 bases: TGTGCCACCAGCAGGGACAGGGGGAACCCCGGGGAGCTGTTTTTT. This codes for CATSRDRGNPGELFF.

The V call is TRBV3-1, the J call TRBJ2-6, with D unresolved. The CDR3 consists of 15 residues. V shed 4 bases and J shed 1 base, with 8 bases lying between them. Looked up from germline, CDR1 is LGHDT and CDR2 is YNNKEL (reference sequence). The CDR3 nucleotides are TGTGCCAGCAGCCGAAGGGATTCTGGGGCCAACGTCCTGACTTTC. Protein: CASSRRDSGANVLTF.

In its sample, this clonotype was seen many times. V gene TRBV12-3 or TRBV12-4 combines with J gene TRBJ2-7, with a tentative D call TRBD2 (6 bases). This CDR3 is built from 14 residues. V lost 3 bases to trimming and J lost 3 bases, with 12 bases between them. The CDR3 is CASSFNGRDYEQYF. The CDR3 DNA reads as TGTGCCAGCAGTTTCAACGGGAGAGACTACGAGCAGTACTTC.

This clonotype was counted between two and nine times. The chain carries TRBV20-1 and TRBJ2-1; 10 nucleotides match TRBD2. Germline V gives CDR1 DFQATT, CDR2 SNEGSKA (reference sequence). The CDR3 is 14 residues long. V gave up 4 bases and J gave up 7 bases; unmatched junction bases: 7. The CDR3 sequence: CSAIQAGGKNEQFF. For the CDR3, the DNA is TGCAGTGCTATACAAGCGGGAGGGAAAAATGAGCAGTTCTTC.

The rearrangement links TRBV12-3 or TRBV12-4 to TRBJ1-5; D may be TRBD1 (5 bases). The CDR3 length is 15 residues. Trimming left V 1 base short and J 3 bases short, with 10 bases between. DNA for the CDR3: TGTGCCAGCAGTTTAGGGGACGCCGTCAATCAGCCCCAGCATTTT. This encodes CASSLGDAVNQPQHF.

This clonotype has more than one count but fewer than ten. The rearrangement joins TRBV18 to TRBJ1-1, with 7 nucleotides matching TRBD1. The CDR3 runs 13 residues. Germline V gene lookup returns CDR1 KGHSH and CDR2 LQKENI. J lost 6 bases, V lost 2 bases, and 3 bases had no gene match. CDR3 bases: TGTGCCAGCTCACCAAGGGGGCGGGCTGAAGCTTTCTTT. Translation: CASSPRGRAEAFF.

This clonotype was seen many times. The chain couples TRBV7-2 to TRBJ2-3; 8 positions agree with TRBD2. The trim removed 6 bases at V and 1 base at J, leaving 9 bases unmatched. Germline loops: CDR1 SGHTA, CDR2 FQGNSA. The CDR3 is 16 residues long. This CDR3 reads CASRNGAGGRTDTQYF. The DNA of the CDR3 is TGTGCCAGCAGAAATGGGGCGGGAGGTCGCACAGATACGCAGTATTTT.